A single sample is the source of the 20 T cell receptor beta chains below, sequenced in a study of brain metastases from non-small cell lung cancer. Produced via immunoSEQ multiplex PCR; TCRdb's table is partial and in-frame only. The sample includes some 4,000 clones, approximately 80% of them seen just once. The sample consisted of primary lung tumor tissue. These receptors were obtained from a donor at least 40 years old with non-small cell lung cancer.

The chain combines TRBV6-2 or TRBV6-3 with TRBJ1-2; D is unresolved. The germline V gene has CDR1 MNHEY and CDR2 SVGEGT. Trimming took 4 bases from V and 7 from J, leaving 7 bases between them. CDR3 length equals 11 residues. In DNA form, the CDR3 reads TGTGCCAGCAGTTCTAGGGTTGGCTACACCTTC. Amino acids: CASSSRVGYTF.

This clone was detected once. Written as DNA, the CDR3 is TGCGCCAGCAGCGGGACAGGGGGCACTAATGAAAAACTGTTTTTT. Its translation is CASSGTGGTNEKLFF. The chain links TRBV4-1 to TRBJ1-4, with TRBD1 identical over 12 bases. The CDR3 is 15 amino acids. Per germline, CDR1 MGHRA and CDR2 YSYEKL. V was pared by 5 bases and J by 2 bases, with 0 bases of the junction left unmatched.

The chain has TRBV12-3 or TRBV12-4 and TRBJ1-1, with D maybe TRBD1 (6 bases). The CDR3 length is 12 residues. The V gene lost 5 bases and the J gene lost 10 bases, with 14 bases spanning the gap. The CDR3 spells CASSGGYPGAFF. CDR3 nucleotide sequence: TGTGCCAGCAGTGGGGGCTATCCGGGAGCTTTCTTT.

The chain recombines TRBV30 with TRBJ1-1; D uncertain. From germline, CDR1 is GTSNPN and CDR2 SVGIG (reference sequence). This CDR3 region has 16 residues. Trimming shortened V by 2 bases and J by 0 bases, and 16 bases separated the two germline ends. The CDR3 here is CAWSPPWTRMNTEAFF. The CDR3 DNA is TGTGCCTGGAGTCCACCTTGGACTCGGATGAACACTGAAGCTTTCTTT.

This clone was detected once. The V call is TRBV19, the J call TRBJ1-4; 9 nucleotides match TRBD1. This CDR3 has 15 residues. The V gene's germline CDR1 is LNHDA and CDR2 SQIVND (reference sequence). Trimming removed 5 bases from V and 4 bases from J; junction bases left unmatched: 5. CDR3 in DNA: TGTGCCAGTAGTCTCGGGACAGGGAATAATGAAAAACTGTTTTTT. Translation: CASSLGTGNNEKLFF. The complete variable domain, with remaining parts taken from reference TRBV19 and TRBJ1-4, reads DGGITQSPKYLFRKEGQNVTLSCEQNLNHDAMYWYRQDPGQGLRLIYYSQIVNDFQKGDIAEGYSVSREKKESFPLTVTSAQKNPTAFYLCASSLGTGNNEKLFFGSGTQLSVL.

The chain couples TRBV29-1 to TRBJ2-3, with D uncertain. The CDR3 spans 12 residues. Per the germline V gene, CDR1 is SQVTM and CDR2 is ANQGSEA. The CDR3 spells CRPRLRTDTQYF. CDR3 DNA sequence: TGCAGACCCCGCCTTAGAACGGATACGCAGTATTTT.

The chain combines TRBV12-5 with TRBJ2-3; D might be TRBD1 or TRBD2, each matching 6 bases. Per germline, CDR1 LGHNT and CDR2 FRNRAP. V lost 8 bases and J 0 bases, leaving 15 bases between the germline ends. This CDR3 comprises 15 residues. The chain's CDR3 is CASRGALGSTDTQYF. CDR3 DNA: TGTGCTAGTAGGGGGGCCCTCGGGAGCACAGATACGCAGTATTTT.

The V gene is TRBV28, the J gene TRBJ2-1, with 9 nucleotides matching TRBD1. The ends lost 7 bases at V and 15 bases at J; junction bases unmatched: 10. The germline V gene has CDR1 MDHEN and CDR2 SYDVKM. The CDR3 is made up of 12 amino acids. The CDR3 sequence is CASTIGGQGLFF. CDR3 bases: TGTGCCAGCACCATTGGGGGACAGGGTCTGTTCTTC.

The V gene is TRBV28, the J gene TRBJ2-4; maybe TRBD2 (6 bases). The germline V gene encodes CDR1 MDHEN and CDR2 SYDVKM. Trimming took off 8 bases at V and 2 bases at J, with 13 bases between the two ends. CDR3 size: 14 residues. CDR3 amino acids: CASYEAGTKNIQYF. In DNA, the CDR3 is TGTGCCAGCTACGAGGCGGGGACCAAAAACATTCAGTACTTC.

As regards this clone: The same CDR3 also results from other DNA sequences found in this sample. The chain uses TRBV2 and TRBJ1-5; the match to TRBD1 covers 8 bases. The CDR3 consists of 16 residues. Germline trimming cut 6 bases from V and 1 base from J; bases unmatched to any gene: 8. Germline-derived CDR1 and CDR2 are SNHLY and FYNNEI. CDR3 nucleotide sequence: TGTGCCAGCAGCGTACAGGGGGGTAGGAGCAATCAGCCCCAGCATTTT. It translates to CASSVQGGRSNQPQHF.

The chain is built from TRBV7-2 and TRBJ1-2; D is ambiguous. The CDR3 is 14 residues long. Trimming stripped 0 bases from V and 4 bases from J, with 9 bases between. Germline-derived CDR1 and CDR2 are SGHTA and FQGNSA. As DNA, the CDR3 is TGTGCCAGCAGCTTAGCGAGGGAGGGCTATGGCTACACCTTC. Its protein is CASSLAREGYGYTF.

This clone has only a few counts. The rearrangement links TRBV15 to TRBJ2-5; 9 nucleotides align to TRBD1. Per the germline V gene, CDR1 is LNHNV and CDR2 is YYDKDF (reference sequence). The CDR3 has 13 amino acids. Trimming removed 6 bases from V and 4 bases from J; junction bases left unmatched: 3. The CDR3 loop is CATSKTGGETQYF. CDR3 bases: TGTGCCACCAGTAAGACAGGGGGAGAGACCCAGTACTTC.

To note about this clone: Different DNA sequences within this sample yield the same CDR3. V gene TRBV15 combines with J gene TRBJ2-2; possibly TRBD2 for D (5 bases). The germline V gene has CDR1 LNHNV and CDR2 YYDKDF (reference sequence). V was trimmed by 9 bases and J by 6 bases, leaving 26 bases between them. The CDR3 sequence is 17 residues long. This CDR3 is CATEDPLEKSVSGELFF. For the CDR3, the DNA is TGTGCCACGGAGGACCCCCTCGAGAAATCGGTTTCCGGGGAGCTGTTTTTT.

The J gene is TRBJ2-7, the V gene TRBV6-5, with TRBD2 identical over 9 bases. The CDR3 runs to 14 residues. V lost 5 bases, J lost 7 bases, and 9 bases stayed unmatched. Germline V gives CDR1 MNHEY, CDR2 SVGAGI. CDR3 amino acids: CASSLAGSLREQYV. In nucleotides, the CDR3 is TGTGCCAGCAGTCTAGCGGGGAGTCTACGGGAGCAGTACGTC.

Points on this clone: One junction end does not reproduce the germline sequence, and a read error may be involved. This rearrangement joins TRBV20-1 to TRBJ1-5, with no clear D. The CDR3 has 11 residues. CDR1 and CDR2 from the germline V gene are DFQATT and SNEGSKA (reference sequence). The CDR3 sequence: CNATGGQPQHF. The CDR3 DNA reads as TGCAATGCTACTGGCGGCCAGCCCCAGCATTTT.

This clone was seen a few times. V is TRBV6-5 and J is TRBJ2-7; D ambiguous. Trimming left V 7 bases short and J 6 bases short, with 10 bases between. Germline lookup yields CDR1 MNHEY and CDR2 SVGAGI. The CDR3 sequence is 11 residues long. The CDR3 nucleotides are TGTGCCAGCAATTCTTTCGGCGAGCAGTACGTC. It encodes CASNSFGEQYV.

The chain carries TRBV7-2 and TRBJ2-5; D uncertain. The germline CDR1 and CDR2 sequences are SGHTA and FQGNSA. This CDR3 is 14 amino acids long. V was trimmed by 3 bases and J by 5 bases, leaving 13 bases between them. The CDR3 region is CASSFSRKGETQYF. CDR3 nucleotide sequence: TGTGCCAGCAGCTTTTCACGGAAAGGGGAGACCCAGTACTTC.

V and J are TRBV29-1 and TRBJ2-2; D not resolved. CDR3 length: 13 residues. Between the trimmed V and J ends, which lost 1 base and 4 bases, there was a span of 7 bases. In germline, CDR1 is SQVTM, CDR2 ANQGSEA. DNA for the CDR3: TGCAGCGTTGAAGTTGCCCTCACCGGGGAGCTGTTTTTT. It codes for CSVEVALTGELFF.

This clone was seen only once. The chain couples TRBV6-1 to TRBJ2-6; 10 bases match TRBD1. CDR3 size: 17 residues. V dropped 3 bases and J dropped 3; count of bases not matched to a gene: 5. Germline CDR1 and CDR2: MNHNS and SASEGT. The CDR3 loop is CASSEGQGWLGANVLTF. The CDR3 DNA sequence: TGTGCCAGCAGTGAGGGACAGGGGTGGCTTGGGGCCAACGTCCTGACTTTC.

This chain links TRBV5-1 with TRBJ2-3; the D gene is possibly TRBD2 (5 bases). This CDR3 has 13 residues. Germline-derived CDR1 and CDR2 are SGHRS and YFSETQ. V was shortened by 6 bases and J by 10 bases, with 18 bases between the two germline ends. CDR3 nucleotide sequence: TGCGCCAGCACCTCGGACCTACTGGGAGCGCAGTATTTT. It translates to CASTSDLLGAQYF.